This T cell receptor (beta chain) was captured by sequencing in a study of blood T cell repertoires in COVID-19. On the study more broadly: Material from acute and convalescent COVID-19 was sourced from the United States, Italy and Spain. T cells, B-cell-depleted T cells, or PBMCs provided the cDNA or gDNA that served as material.

The CDR3 has 15 amino acids. V lost 5 bases, J lost 1 base, and 11 bases lay in between. Germline CDR1 and CDR2: MNHEY and SVGAGI. Original data processing: By means of reference gene primer amplification, nucleated cell counts were estimated. Libraries were prepared by immunoSEQ multiplex PCR; TCRdb keeps only in-frame clonotypes and omits some of them. V, J and clone size are taken as reported in that table, and D and trimming were inferred from the DNA itself. Of about 55,000 clones in the sample, 85% to 90% were seen once. V usage is TRBV6-5 and J usage is TRBJ1-4; D perhaps matches TRBD1 (6 bases). Sequenced sample: peripheral blood. This TCR was recovered from an older man with acute or convalescent COVID-19. CDR3 nucleotides: TGTGCCAGCAGTCGACAACAGGGAACTAATGAAAAACTGTTTTTT. Translating it yields CASSRQQGTNEKLFF.